Reported below is one T cell receptor beta chain. Its antigen is as yet unknown. Researchers ran the PCR with 60 Vbeta and 13 Jbeta primers. Measured with immunoSEQ multiplex PCR; TCRdb has only the in-frame clones, and not every one. The table has 90,000 to 150,000 clones, around 72% seen once; the top ten hold 8% to 8.5%. This record comes from a study of cytomegalovirus exposure and HLA in healthy donors. General study points: Later on, an analysis showed TCR association rates differing by HLA locus, with DRB1 the most and HLA-C the fewest. For most TCR beta V segments, an earlier analysis put the productive rate at about 90% or about 30% of the time. In a later analysis, a genetic analysis reported fewer productive-TCR N-insertions in an Asian-associated ancestry cluster than the cohort average. The authors enumerated roughly 180 TCR beta chains as linked to cytomegalovirus.

The origin of this receptor is a woman aged 40 to 49 in good health and CMV-seropositive. Sequencing used PBMCs.

In DNA form, the CDR3 reads TGTGCCAGTAGTATAGACACAGGGCGCCCTGAAGCTTTCTTT. Encoded protein: CASSIDTGRPEAFF. The chain joins TRBV19 to TRBJ1-1; tentatively, D is TRBD1 (6 bases). Germline V lookup: CDR1 LNHDA, CDR2 SQIVND (reference sequence). V lost 0 bases, J lost 6 bases, and 11 bases lay in between. The CDR3 has 14 residues.